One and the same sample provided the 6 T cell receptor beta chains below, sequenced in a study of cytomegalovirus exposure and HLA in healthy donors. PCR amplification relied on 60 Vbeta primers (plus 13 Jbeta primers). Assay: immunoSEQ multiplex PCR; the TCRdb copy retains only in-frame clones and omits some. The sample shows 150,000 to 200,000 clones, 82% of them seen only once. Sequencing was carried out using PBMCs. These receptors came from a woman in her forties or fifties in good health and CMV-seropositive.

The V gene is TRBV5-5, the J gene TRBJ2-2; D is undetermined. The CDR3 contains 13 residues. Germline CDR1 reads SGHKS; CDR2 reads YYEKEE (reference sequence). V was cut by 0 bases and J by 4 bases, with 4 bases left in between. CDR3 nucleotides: TGTGCCAGCAGCTTGGGCAGCACCGGGGAGCTGTTTTTT. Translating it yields CASSLGSTGELFF.

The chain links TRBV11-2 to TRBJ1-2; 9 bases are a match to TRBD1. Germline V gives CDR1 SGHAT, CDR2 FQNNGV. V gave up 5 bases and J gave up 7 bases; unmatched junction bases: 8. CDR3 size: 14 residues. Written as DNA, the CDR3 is TGTGCCAGCAGCACGGGACAGGGTCTTCTTGGCTACACCTTC. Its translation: CASSTGQGLLGYTF.

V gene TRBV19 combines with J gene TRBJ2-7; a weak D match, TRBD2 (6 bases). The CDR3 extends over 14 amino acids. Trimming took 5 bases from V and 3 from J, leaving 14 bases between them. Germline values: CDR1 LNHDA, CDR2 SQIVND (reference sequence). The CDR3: CASSRQEGFYEQYF. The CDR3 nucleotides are TGTGCCAGTAGTCGCCAGGAGGGATTCTACGAGCAGTACTTC.

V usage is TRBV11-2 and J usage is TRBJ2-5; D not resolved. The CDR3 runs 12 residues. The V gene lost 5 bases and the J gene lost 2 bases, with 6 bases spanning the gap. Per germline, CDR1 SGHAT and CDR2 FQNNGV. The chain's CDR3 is CASSPGQETQYF. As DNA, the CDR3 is TGTGCCAGCAGCCCCGGTCAAGAGACCCAGTACTTC.

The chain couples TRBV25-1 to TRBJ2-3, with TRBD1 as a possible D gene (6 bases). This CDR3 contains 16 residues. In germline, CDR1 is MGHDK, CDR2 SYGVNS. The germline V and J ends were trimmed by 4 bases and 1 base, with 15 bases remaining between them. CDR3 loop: CASSVPTTGRTDTQYF. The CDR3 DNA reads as TGTGCCAGCAGTGTCCCAACGACAGGCCGCACAGATACGCAGTATTTT.

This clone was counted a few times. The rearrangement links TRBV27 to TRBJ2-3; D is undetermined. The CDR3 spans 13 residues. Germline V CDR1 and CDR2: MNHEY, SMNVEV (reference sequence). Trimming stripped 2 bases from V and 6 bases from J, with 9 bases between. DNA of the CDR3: TGTGCCAGCAGTTTAGTCGAGCGTGATACGCAGTATTTT. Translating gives CASSLVERDTQYF.